This T cell receptor beta chain was identified during a study of cytomegalovirus exposure and HLA in healthy donors. Whole-study results and caveats: Per a prior analysis, the majority of TCR beta V segments were productive roughly 87% or roughly 30% of the time. In a later analysis, productive TCRs from donors in an Asian-associated ancestry cluster reportedly carried fewer N-insertions than the cohort mean. It was shown in a later analysis that HLA-associated TCR beta chains were more clonally expanded than other, equally common chains. TCR beta chain V- and J-gene trimming was linked, in a later analysis, to a missense variant in DCLRE1C.

Concerning this clone: The antigen remains unidentified.

V shed 7 bases and J 4 bases; nucleotides not matched to a gene: 11. In germline, CDR1 is LNHDA, CDR2 SQIVND (reference sequence). The CDR3 contains 15 residues. The PCR ran on 60 Vbeta and 13 Jbeta primers. Data came from immunoSEQ multiplex PCR; TCRdb stores just in-frame clones and leaves some out. The table shows roughly 20,000 clones, with 84% occurring only once. The TCR sequence derives from a human donor in good health. The specimen sequenced was PBMCs. V and J are TRBV19 and TRBJ1-1; 8 bases line up with TRBD1. The CDR3 nucleotides read TGTGCCAGTACCGACGCAGGGGGCAGTGGCACTGAAGCTTTCTTT. As protein: CASTDAGGSGTEAFF.